This T cell receptor beta chain was sequenced in a study of OX40 agonist ivuxolimab in advanced cancers. TCRdb's copy holds only in-frame clones and misses some; the assay was immunoSEQ multiplex PCR. The table includes about 89,000 clones, roughly 93% detected once. Looked up from germline, CDR1 is SGHAT and CDR2 is FQNNGV. This CDR3 is 16 amino acids long. The J segment lost 2 bases and the V segment lost 5 bases, leaving 8 bases of the junction unmatched. The sequences come from CD4+ or CD8+ T cells sorted from blood, collected in a trial of the OX40 agonist ivuxolimab. This clonotype was sampled from an adult with an advanced solid tumor such as melanoma, head and neck, liver or kidney cancer. The V call is TRBV11-2, the J call TRBJ2-5; TRBD2 matches 10 bases. CDR3 bases: TGTGCCAGCAGCCGGAAAACTAGCGGGGTACAAGAGACCCAGTACTTC. It yields the protein CASSRKTSGVQETQYF.